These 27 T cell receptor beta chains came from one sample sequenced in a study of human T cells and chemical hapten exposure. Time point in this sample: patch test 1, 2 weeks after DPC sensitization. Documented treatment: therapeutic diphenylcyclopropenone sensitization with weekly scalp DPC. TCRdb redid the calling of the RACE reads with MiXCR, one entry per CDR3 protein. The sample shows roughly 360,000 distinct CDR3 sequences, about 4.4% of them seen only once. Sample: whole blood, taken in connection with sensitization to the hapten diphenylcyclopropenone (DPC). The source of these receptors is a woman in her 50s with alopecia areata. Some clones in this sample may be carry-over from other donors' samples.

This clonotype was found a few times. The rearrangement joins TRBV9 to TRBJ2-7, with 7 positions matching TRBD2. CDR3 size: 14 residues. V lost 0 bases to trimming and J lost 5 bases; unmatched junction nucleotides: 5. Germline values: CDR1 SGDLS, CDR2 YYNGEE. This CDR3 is CASSVARGTDEQYF. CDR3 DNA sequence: TGTGCCAGCAGCGTAGCGCGGGGGACTGACGAGCAGTACTTC.

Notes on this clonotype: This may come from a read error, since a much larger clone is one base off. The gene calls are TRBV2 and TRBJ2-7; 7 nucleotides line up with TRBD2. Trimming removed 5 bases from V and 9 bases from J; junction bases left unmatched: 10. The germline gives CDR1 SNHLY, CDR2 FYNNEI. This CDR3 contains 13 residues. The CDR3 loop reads CASSSLTAGWQYF. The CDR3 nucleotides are TGTGCCAGCAGTTCCCTGACAGCGGGGTGGCAGTACTTC. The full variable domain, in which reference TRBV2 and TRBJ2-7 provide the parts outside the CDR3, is EPEVTQTPSHQVTQMGQEVILRCVPISNHLYFYWYRQILGQKVEFLVSFYNNEISEKSEIFDDQFSVERPDGSNFTLKIRSTKLEDSAMYFCASSSLTAGWQYFGPGTRLTVT.

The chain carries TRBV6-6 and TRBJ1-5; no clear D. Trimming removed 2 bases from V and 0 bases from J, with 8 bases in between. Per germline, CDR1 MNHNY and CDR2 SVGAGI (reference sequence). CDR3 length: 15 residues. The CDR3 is CASSYGEFSNQPQHF. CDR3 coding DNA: TGTGCCAGCAGTTACGGGGAGTTTAGCAATCAGCCCCAGCATTTT.

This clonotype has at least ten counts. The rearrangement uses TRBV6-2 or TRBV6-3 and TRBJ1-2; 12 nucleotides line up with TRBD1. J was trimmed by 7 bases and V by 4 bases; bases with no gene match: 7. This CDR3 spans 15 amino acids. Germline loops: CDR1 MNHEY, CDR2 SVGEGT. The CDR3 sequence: CASSSGTGGWLGYTF. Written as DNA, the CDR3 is TGTGCCAGCAGTTCGGGGACAGGGGGCTGGCTTGGCTACACCTTC.

CDR3 sequence (DNA): TGTGCCAGCAGTGATGGTCTTGGGCAGGGGGTGAATGAGCAGTTCTTC. It translates to CASSDGLGQGVNEQFF. The chain combines TRBV6-1 with TRBJ2-1, with 7 bases lining up with TRBD1. V gave up 3 bases and J gave up 7 bases; unmatched junction bases: 12. The length of the CDR3 is 16 residues. Germline assignment: CDR1 MNHNS and CDR2 SASEGT.

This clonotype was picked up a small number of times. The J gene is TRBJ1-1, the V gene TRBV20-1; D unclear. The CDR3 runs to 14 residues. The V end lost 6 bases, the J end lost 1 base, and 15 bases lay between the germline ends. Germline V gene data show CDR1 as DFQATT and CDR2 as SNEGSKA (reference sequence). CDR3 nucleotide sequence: TGCAGTGCCGTACCGATTGTGCAGAACACTGAAGCTTTCTTT. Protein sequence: CSAVPIVQNTEAFF.

Here the CDR3 reads CASKEWAGSDYNEQFF. CDR3 DNA: TGTGCCAGCAAGGAGTGGGCAGGGTCGGATTACAATGAGCAGTTCTTC. The chain is built from TRBV12-3 or TRBV12-4 and TRBJ2-1; D is perhaps TRBD1 (5 bases). The V and J ends lost 7 bases and 4 bases respectively, with 20 bases between them. The CDR3 has 16 amino acids.

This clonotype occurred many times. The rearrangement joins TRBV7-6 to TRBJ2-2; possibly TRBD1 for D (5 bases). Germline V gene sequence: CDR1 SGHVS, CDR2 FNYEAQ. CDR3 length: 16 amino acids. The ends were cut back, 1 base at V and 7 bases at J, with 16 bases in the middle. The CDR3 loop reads CASSLEPQGRNGELFF. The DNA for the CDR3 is TGTGCCAGCAGCTTAGAACCCCAGGGTAGAAACGGGGAGCTGTTTTTT.

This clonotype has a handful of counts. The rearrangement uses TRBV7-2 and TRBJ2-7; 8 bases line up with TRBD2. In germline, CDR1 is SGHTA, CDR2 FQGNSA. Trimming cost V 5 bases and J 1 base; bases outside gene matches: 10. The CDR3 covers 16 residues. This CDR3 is CASSLQPGLESYEQYF. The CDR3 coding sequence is TGTGCCAGCAGCCTACAACCGGGACTAGAATCCTACGAGCAGTACTTC. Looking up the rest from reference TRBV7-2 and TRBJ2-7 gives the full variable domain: GAGVSQSPSNKVTEKGKDVELRCDPISGHTALYWYRQSLGQGLEFLIYFQGNSAPDKSGLPSDRFSAERTGGSVSTLTIQRTQQEDSAVYLCASSLQPGLESYEQYFGPGTRLTVT.

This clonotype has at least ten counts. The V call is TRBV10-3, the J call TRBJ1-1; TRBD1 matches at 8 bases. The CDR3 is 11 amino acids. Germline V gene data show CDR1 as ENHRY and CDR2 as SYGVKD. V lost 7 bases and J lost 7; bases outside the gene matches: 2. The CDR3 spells CAITTGGEAFF. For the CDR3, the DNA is TGTGCCATCACCACAGGGGGTGAAGCTTTCTTT.

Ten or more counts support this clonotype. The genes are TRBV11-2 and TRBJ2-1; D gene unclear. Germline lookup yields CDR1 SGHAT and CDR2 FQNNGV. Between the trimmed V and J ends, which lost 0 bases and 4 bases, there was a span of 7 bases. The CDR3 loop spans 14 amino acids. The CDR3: CASSLDGPYNEQFF. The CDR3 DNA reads TGTGCCAGCAGCTTAGATGGGCCTTACAATGAGCAGTTCTTC. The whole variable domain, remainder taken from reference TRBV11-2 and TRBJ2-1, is EAGVAQSPRYKIIEKRQSVAFWCNPISGHATLYWYQQILGQGPKLLIQFQNNGVVDDSQLPKDRFSAERLKGVDSTLKIQPAKLEDSAVYLCASSLDGPYNEQFFGPGTRLTVL.

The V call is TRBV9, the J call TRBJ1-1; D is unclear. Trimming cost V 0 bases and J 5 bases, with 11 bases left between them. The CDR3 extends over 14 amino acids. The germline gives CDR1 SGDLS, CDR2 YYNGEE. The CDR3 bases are TGTGCCAGCAGCGTAGGAGGGATGGAGACTGAAGCTTTCTTT. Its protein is CASSVGGMETEAFF. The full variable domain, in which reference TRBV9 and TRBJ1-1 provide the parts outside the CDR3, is DSGVTQTPKHLITATGQRVTLRCSPRSGDLSVYWYQQSLDQGLQFLIQYYNGEERAKGNILERFSAQQFPDLHSELNLSSLELGDSALYFCASSVGGMETEAFFGQGTRLTVV.

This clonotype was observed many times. The CDR3 here is CASSSTGQGGYGYTF. In DNA form, the CDR3 reads TGCGCCAGCAGCTCTACCGGACAGGGCGGCTATGGCTACACCTTC. The chain carries TRBV5-1 and TRBJ1-2, with 8 nucleotides matching TRBD1. CDR1 is SGHRS, CDR2 YFSETQ, per germline. With 3 bases clipped from V and 4 bases from J, the junction kept 8 bases outside the gene matches. The CDR3 consists of 15 residues.

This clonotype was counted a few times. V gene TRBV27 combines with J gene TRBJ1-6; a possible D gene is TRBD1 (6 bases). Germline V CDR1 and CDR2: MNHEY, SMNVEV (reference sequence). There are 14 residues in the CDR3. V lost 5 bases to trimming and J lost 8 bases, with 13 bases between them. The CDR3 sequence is CASSPIAGDSPLHF. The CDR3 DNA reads TGTGCCAGCAGTCCGATCGCAGGGGATTCACCCCTCCACTTT.

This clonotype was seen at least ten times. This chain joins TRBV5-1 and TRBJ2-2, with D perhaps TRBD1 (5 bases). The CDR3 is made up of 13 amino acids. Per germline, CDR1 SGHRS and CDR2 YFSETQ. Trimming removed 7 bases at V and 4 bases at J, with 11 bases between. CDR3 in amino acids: CASETQGTGELFF. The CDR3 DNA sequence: TGCGCCAGCGAAACGCAGGGCACCGGGGAGCTGTTTTTT.

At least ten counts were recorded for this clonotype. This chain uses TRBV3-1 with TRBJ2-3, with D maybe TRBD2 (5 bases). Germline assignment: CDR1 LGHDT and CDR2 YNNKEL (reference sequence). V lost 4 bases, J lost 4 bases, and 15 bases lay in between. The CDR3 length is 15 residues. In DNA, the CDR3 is TGTGCCAGCAGCCCCGGAGGATCAAACGCAGATACGCAGTATTTT. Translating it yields CASSPGGSNADTQYF.

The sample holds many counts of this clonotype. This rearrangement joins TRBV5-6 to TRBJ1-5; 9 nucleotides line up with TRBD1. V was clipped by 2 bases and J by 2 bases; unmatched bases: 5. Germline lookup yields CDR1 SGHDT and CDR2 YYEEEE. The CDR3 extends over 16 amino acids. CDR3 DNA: TGTGCCAGCAGCTTAAACAGGGGGCAGGGCAATCAGCCCCAGCATTTT. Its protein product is CASSLNRGQGNQPQHF.

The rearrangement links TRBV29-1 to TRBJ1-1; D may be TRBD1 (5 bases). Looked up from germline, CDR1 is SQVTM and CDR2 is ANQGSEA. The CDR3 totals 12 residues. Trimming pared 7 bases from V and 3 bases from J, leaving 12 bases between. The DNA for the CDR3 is TGCAGCGGTAGGGGAGCCCACACTGAAGCTTTCTTT. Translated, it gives CSGRGAHTEAFF.

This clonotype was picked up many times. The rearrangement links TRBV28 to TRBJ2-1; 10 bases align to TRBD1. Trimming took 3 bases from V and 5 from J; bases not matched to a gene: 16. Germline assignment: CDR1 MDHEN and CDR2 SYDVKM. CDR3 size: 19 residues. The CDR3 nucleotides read TGTGCCAGCAGTTTCTCCCCCCGGGACAGGGGAAGGGCGGACAATGAGCAGTTCTTC. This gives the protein CASSFSPRDRGRADNEQFF.

CDR3 DNA: TGTGCCAGCAGTTTACCGGGGAATGAAAAACTGTTTTTT. Translated, it gives CASSLPGNEKLFF. The rearrangement links TRBV6-6 to TRBJ1-4, with unresolved D. V was pared by 4 bases and J by 5 bases, with 8 bases between. There are 13 residues in the CDR3. In germline, CDR1 is MNHNY, CDR2 SVGAGI (reference sequence).

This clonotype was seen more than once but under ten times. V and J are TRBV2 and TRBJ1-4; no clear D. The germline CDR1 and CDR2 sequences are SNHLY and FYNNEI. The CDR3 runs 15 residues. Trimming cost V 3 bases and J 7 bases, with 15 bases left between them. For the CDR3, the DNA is TGTGCCAGCAGTGAGCAGGATTTTCCAGGTGAAAAACTGTTTTTT. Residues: CASSEQDFPGEKLFF.

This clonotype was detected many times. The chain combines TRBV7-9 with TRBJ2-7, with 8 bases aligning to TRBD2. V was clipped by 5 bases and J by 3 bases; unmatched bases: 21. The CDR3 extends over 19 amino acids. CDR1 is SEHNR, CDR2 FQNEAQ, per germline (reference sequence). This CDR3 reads CASSLTSRGAHHHLYEQYF. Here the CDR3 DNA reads TGTGCCAGCAGCCTTACTTCGCGGGGGGCCCATCACCACCTCTACGAGCAGTACTTC.

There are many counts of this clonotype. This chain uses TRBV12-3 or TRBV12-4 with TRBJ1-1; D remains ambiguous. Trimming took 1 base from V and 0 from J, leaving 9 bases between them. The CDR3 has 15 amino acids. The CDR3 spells CASSLGVGMNTEAFF. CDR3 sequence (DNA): TGTGCCAGCAGTTTAGGGGTCGGCATGAACACTGAAGCTTTCTTT.

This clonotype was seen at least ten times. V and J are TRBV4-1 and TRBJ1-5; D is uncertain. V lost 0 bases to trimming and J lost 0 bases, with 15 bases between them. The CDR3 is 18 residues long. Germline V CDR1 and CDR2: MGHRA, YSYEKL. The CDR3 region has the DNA TGCGCCAGCAGCCAAGAAAGGCAAGGGAAACATAGCAATCAGCCCCAGCATTTT. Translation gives CASSQERQGKHSNQPQHF.

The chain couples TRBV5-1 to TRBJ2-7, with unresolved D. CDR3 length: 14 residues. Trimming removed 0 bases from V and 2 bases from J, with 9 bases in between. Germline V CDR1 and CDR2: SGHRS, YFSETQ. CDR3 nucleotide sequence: TGCGCCAGCAGCTTGGAGGCAAACCCCTACGAGCAGTACTTC. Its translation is CASSLEANPYEQYF.

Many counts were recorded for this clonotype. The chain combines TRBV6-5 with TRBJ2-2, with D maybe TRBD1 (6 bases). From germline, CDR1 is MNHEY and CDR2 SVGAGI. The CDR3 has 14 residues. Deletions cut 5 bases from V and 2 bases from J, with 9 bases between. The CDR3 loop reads CASSRTENTGELFF. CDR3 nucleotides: TGTGCCAGCAGTAGGACAGAAAACACCGGGGAGCTGTTTTTT.

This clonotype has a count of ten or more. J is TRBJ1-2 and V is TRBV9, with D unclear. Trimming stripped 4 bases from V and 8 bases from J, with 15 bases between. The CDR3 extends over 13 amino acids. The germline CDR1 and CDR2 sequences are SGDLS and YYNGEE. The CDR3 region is CASSPSHKDGYTF. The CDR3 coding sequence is TGTGCCAGCAGCCCCAGCCACAAGGACGGCTACACCTTC.